The present T cell receptor (beta chain) was sequenced within a study of T cells in narcolepsy. Broader study findings: Autoreactive clonotypes reportedly recurred in blood of same and different patients, not controls.

Clones were sequenced by immunoSEQ multiplex PCR, and TCRdb holds only the in-frame ones, with some missing. The sample holds 25,000 or so clones, around 78% seen once. A remark on this clone: Antigen: not known.

The V end lost 4 bases, the J end lost 4 bases, and 17 bases lay between the germline ends. CDR3 length: 15 amino acids. Per the germline V gene, CDR1 is SGHDN and CDR2 is FVKESK. This TCR was sampled from a human donor with narcolepsy. The sample was CD45RA- memory CD4+ T cells from PBMCs. The V call is TRBV14, the J call TRBJ2-7, with D perhaps matching TRBD1 or TRBD2 (5 bases each). As DNA, the CDR3 is TGTGCCAGCAGCCCGCTTTCGAGGGACGCATACGAGCAGTACTTC. It yields the protein CASSPLSRDAYEQYF. The full variable domain, completed using reference TRBV14 and TRBJ2-7, is EAGVTQFPSHSVIEKGQTVTLRCDPISGHDNLYWYRRVMGKEIKFLLHFVKESKQDESGMPNNRFLAERTGGTYSTLKVQPAELEDSGVYFCASSPLSRDAYEQYFGPGTRLTVT.